The 3 T cell receptor beta chains below all came from one sample that was sequenced in a study of T cell repertoires in cytomegalovirus infection. Their antigen targets remain unknown. TCRdb re-called the reads with MiXCR, one entry per CDR3 protein. Among 700,000 to 900,000 distinct CDR3 sequences, roughly 29% were seen once, and the ten largest hold roughly 13%. The material was cultured CD8+ T cells from PBMCs, obtained from culture after CMV antigen stimulation. These receptors all stem from a human donor in good health (CMV status not recorded). Some clones in this sample may be carry-over from other donors' samples.

The chain recombines TRBV11-2 with TRBJ1-3; the D is unclear. Trimming took 3 bases from V and 2 from J, leaving 17 bases between them. The CDR3 loop spans 17 amino acids. Germline V gives CDR1 SGHAT, CDR2 FQNNGV. CDR3 amino acids: CASSFRAPGRPGNTIYF. For the CDR3, the DNA is TGTGCCAGCAGCTTCCGGGCCCCCGGGCGTCCTGGAAACACCATATATTTT.

This clonotype was counted between two and nine times. The chain carries TRBV7-9 and TRBJ2-7; D is unclear. The CDR3 sequence is 12 residues long. The V end was cut by 4 bases, the J end by 5 bases, with 9 bases between. In germline, CDR1 is SEHNR, CDR2 FQNEAQ (reference sequence). CDR3 in DNA: TGTGCCAGCAGCTCCCTTCAAGACGAGCAGTACTTC. Protein product: CASSSLQDEQYF.

V usage is TRBV4-1 and J usage is TRBJ1-1; the D is unclear. The CDR3 contains 14 residues. CDR1 and CDR2 (germline): MGHRA, YSYEKL. The germline V and J ends were trimmed by 3 bases and 1 base, with 9 bases remaining between them. The DNA for the CDR3 is TGCGCCAGCAGCCACCTTACCGAGAACACTGAAGCTTTCTTT. Translation: CASSHLTENTEAFF.